The clone carrying this T cell receptor beta chain showed up just once. Antigen: not known. The CDR3 sequence is 14 residues long. Germline CDR1 is LNHDA and CDR2 is SQIVND (reference sequence). Trimming removed 3 bases from V and 1 base from J; junction bases left unmatched: 2. This entry is derived from a study of T cell clonotyping in hematopoietic cell transplantation. Study conclusions and caveats: Higher Inverse Simpson Index values in graft donor and pretransplant recipient predicted broader posttransplant TCR diversity. Pathologically expanded recipient clonotypes increased progressively from day 30 to day 180 as diversity fell.

The repertoire was sequenced with immunoSEQ multiplex PCR; TCRdb's copy has only in-frame clones and lacks some. In the table there are about 18,000 clones, approximately 79% of which are singletons. This sequence originates from a man in his 60s in good health. Some clones in this sample may be carry-over from other donors' samples. Sequenced sample: peripheral blood mononuclear cells. This sequence joins TRBV19 and TRBJ1-1; TRBD1 agrees at 7 bases. Written as DNA, the CDR3 is TGTGCCAGTAGTATGGGACAGACGAACACTGAAGCTTTCTTT. Translation gives CASSMGQTNTEAFF.